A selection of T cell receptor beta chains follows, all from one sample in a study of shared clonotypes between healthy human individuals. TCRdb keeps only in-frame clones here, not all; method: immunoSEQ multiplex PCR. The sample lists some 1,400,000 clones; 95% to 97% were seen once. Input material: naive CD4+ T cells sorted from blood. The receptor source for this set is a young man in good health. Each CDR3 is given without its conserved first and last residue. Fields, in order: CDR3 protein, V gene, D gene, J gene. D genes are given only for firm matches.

CDR3aa: ASSVDGRGGTDTQY; v_gene: TRBV9; d_gene: -; j_gene: TRBJ2-3
CDR3aa: ASSNYPGASDWNEQF; v_gene: TRBV7-8; d_gene: -; j_gene: TRBJ2-1
CDR3aa: ASSLARLNTEAF; v_gene: TRBV5-5; d_gene: -; j_gene: TRBJ1-1
CDR3aa: ASTDTTQRPQH; v_gene: TRBV2; d_gene: -; j_gene: TRBJ1-5
CDR3aa: ASSPATEYGYT; v_gene: TRBV18; d_gene: -; j_gene: TRBJ1-2
CDR3aa: ASSHDPVEGYEQY; v_gene: TRBV4-1; d_gene: -; j_gene: TRBJ2-7
CDR3aa: ASSLVGYEQY; v_gene: TRBV7-2; d_gene: -; j_gene: TRBJ2-7
CDR3aa: ASSLYPPATYEQY; v_gene: TRBV7-9; d_gene: -; j_gene: TRBJ2-7
CDR3aa: ASTVLDRAGGELF; v_gene: TRBV27; d_gene: TRBD1; j_gene: TRBJ2-2
CDR3aa: ASSLSAGGNEQF; v_gene: TRBV5-1; d_gene: -; j_gene: TRBJ2-1
CDR3aa: ASSSPTGFGNQPQH; v_gene: TRBV7-2; d_gene: -; j_gene: TRBJ1-5
CDR3aa: ASSEGGPSGRSPYNEQF; v_gene: TRBV21-1; d_gene: -; j_gene: TRBJ2-1
CDR3aa: ASQKRVFGYT; v_gene: TRBV28; d_gene: -; j_gene: TRBJ1-2
CDR3aa: ASSALIAGNDYEQY; v_gene: TRBV6-1; d_gene: TRBD2; j_gene: TRBJ2-7
CDR3aa: ATREGDNSGNTIY; v_gene: TRBV5-1; d_gene: -; j_gene: TRBJ1-3
CDR3aa: ASRGTAINEKLF; v_gene: TRBV28; d_gene: -; j_gene: TRBJ1-4
CDR3aa: ASSTSGRTATADTQY; v_gene: TRBV28; d_gene: TRBD2; j_gene: TRBJ2-3